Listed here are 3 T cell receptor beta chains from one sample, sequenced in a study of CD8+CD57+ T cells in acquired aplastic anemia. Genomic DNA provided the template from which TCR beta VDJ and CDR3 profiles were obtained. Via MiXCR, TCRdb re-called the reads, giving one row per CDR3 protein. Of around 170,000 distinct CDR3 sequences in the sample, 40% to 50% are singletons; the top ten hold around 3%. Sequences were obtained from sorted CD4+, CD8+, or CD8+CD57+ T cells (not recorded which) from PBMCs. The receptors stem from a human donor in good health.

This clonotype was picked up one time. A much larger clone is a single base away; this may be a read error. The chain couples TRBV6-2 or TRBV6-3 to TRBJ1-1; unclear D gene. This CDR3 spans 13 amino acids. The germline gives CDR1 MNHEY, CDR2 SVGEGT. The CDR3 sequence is CASTNIGNTEASF. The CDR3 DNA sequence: TGTGCCAGCACGAACATTGGGAACACTGAAGCTTCCTTT.

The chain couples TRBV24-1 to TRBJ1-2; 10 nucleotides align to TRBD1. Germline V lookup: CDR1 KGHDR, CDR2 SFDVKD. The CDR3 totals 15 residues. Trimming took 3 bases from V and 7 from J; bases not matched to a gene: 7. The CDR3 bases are TGTGCCACCAGTGATCCCAGACAGGGGGCGGCTGGCTACACCTTC. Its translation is CATSDPRQGAAGYTF.

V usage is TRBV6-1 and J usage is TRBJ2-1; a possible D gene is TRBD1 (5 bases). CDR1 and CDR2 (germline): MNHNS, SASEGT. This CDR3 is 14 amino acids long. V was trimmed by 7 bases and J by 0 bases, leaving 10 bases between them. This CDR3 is CASKRGSSYNEQFF. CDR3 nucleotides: TGTGCCAGCAAAAGGGGTAGCTCCTACAATGAGCAGTTCTTC.